These 11 T cell receptor beta chains were all obtained from the same sample, sequenced in a study of T cells in Graves' hyperthyroidism and ophthalmopathy. RNA transcripts gave rise to amplified TCR beta CDR3 regions. A set of HTBI primers served as the primers for a first-round RT-PCR of the TCR CDR3. One entry per CDR3 protein, called by TCRdb with MiXCR from the multiplex PCR reads. The sample includes around 400,000 distinct CDR3 sequences, approximately 13% of them seen just once. The sequenced sample was blood. The source of these receptors is a woman aged 18-29 years with Graves' hyperthyroidism.

This clonotype was recorded many times. The chain joins TRBV11-2 to TRBJ2-3; D call uncertain. V lost 4 bases to trimming and J lost 8 bases, with 7 bases between them. The CDR3 is made up of 11 amino acids. Germline V gene sequence: CDR1 SGHAT, CDR2 FQNNGV. The CDR3 nucleotides are TGTGCCAGCAGCTCAAATCCTACGCAGTATTTT. This gives the protein CASSSNPTQYF. Together with reference TRBV11-2 and TRBJ2-3, the CDR3 gives the full variable domain: EAGVAQSPRYKIIEKRQSVAFWCNPISGHATLYWYQQILGQGPKLLIQFQNNGVVDDSQLPKDRFSAERLKGVDSTLKIQPAKLEDSAVYLCASSSNPTQYFGPGTRLTVL.

The table lists this clonotype with many counts. The rearrangement links TRBV7-2 to TRBJ2-1, with D possibly matching TRBD1 (5 bases). V gave up 5 bases and J gave up 1 base, with 12 bases separating them. Germline V lookup: CDR1 SGHTA, CDR2 FQGNSA. This CDR3 region has 15 residues. The CDR3 DNA follows: TGTGCCAGCAGCCAGGGTGGACGGTCCTACAATGAGCAGTTCTTC. Its protein is CASSQGGRSYNEQFF. Looking up the rest from reference TRBV7-2 and TRBJ2-1 gives the full variable domain: GAGVSQSPSNKVTEKGKDVELRCDPISGHTALYWYRQSLGQGLEFLIYFQGNSAPDKSGLPSDRFSAERTGGSVSTLTIQRTQQEDSAVYLCASSQGGRSYNEQFFGPGTRLTVL.

This clonotype was counted only a few times. This chain links TRBV5-1 with TRBJ1-6; D not resolved. CDR1 is SGHRS, CDR2 YFSETQ, per germline. The length of the CDR3 is 18 residues. Trimming stripped 0 bases from V and 5 bases from J, with 18 bases between. This CDR3 reads CASSLEAAGRSNNSPLHF. The CDR3 DNA is TGCGCCAGCAGCTTGGAGGCGGCAGGTCGGAGCAATAATTCACCCCTCCACTTT. Complete variable domain (other parts from reference TRBV5-1 and TRBJ1-6): KAGVTQTPRYLIKTRGQQVTLSCSPISGHRSVSWYQQTPGQGLQFLFEYFSETQRNKGNFPGRFSGRQFSNSRSEMNVSTLELGDSALYLCASSLEAAGRSNNSPLHFGNGTRLTVT.

As for this clonotype: Given a much more abundant clone one base away, this may be a read error. The chain combines TRBV7-2 with TRBJ2-3; D possibly uses TRBD1 or TRBD2 (5 bases each). The CDR3 covers 14 residues. CDR1 and CDR2 from the germline V gene are SGHTA and FQGNSA. The CDR3 here is CASREEGTTDAQYF. The DNA of the CDR3 is TGTGCCAGCCGGGAAGAGGGTACGACAGATGCGCAGTATTTT.

V gene TRBV10-3 combines with J gene TRBJ1-1; TRBD1 might be the D (5 bases). Germline CDR1 is ENHRY and CDR2 is SYGVKD. The V end was cut by 0 bases, the J end by 3 bases, with 11 bases between. CDR3 size: 15 residues. The CDR3 protein is CAISESRGEDTEAFF. Here the CDR3 DNA reads TGTGCCATCAGTGAGTCGAGAGGGGAGGACACTGAAGCTTTCTTT.

Remarks on this clonotype: A single base separates this from a much larger clone, so it may be a read error. This is likely a read error, given that the CDR3 carries no conserved phenylalanine or tryptophan at its end. V and J are TRBV15 and TRBJ1-6, with no clear D. This CDR3 has 14 amino acids. Germline CDR1 reads LNHNV; CDR2 reads YYDKDF (reference sequence). The germline V and J ends were trimmed by 9 bases and 7 bases, with 16 bases remaining between them. The chain's CDR3 is CATSGPEWNSPLHL. CDR3 nucleotides: TGTGCCACTTCTGGTCCCGAATGGAATTCACCCCTCCACCTT.

The V gene is TRBV14, the J gene TRBJ2-3; TRBD2 might be the D (6 bases). V dropped 0 bases and J dropped 2 bases, with 9 bases sitting between them. Germline V gene lookup returns CDR1 SGHDN and CDR2 FVKESK. The CDR3 totals 15 residues. CDR3: CASSQDSGNTDTQYF. CDR3 bases: TGTGCCAGCAGCCAAGATAGCGGTAACACAGATACGCAGTATTTT.

This chain uses TRBV20-1 with TRBJ2-7; D perhaps matches TRBD1 (5 bases). The V gene lost 4 bases and the J gene lost 6 bases, with 16 bases spanning the gap. In germline, CDR1 is DFQATT, CDR2 SNEGSKA (reference sequence). The CDR3 consists of 13 residues. The CDR3: CSAIRGAGREQYF. The CDR3 DNA sequence: TGCAGTGCTATAAGGGGCGCCGGGCGCGAGCAGTACTTC.

This chain uses TRBV9 with TRBJ2-3; 8 bases align to TRBD2. The V gene's germline CDR1 is SGDLS and CDR2 YYNGEE. The J segment lost 3 bases and the V segment lost 2 bases, leaving 5 bases of the junction unmatched. The CDR3 extends over 15 amino acids. CDR3 in amino acids: CASSVIGLATDTQYF. The CDR3 bases are TGTGCCAGCAGCGTGATCGGACTAGCAACAGATACGCAGTATTTT.

At least ten counts were recorded for this clonotype. J is TRBJ2-1 and V is TRBV3-1; D is possibly TRBD1 (7 bases). CDR1 is LGHDT, CDR2 YNNKEL, per germline (reference sequence). The CDR3 consists of 15 residues. Trimming stripped 0 bases from V and 8 bases from J, with 14 bases between. The CDR3 protein is CASSQDEGGGDEQFF. CDR3 coding DNA: TGTGCCAGCAGCCAAGACGAAGGAGGGGGCGATGAGCAGTTCTTC.

This clonotype has at least ten counts. The DNA for the CDR3 is TGCGCCAGCAGCTTGGATGGCAGGGCCAATCAGCCCCAGCATTTT. This translates into CASSLDGRANQPQHF. The V gene is TRBV5-1, the J gene TRBJ1-5; D might be TRBD1 (5 bases). The germline V gene has CDR1 SGHRS and CDR2 YFSETQ. V was trimmed by 0 bases and J by 3 bases, leaving 10 bases between them. CDR3 length: 15 residues.